Shown below are 26 T cell receptor beta chains from a single sample sequenced in a study of OX40 agonist ivuxolimab in advanced cancers. This table comes from immunoSEQ multiplex PCR, and its TCRdb copy is limited to in-frame clones, with some not included. The table lists about 45,000 clones, around 86% of them singletons. The material sequenced was CD4+ or CD8+ T cells sorted from blood, taken in a trial of the OX40 agonist ivuxolimab. All receptors derive from an adult with an advanced solid tumor such as melanoma, head and neck, liver or kidney cancer.

This clone was observed a few times. The chain couples TRBV13 to TRBJ2-3; 11 bases fit TRBD2. Per the germline V gene, CDR1 is PRHDT and CDR2 is FYEKMQ (reference sequence). CDR3 length equals 17 residues. The V segment lost 5 bases and the J segment 5 bases; nucleotides outside the gene matches: 12. CDR3 nucleotides: TGTGCCAGCAGCGGCCTGACTAGCGGGGCATCGTTAGATACGCAGTATTTT. Protein: CASSGLTSGASLDTQYF.

The V and J genes are TRBV9 and TRBJ1-1; 9 nucleotides agree with TRBD1. The CDR3 length is 17 residues. After removal of 0 bases from V and 2 bases from J, the junction contained 8 bases not matched to a gene. From germline, CDR1 is SGDLS and CDR2 YYNGEE. CDR3 loop: CASSVGRDRVGNTEAFF. The CDR3 DNA sequence: TGTGCCAGCAGCGTAGGGCGGGACAGGGTAGGTAACACTGAAGCTTTCTTT. Looking up the rest from reference TRBV9 and TRBJ1-1 gives the full variable domain: DSGVTQTPKHLITATGQRVTLRCSPRSGDLSVYWYQQSLDQGLQFLIQYYNGEERAKGNILERFSAQQFPDLHSELNLSSLELGDSALYFCASSVGRDRVGNTEAFFGQGTRLTVV.

The CDR3 nucleotides read TGCGCCAGCAGAAGGACAGGAGACTACGAGCAGTACTTC. Protein: CASRRTGDYEQYF. The V gene is TRBV5-1, the J gene TRBJ2-7; TRBD1 matches 7 bases. V lost 5 bases to trimming and J lost 3 bases; unmatched junction nucleotides: 5. Looked up from germline, CDR1 is SGHRS and CDR2 is YFSETQ. The CDR3 spans 13 residues. Full variable domain (rest looked up from reference TRBV5-1 and TRBJ2-7): KAGVTQTPRYLIKTRGQQVTLSCSPISGHRSVSWYQQTPGQGLQFLFEYFSETQRNKGNFPGRFSGRQFSNSRSEMNVSTLELGDSALYLCASRRTGDYEQYFGPGTRLTVT.

This clone was detected once. CDR3 in DNA: TGTGCCAGTAGTATGGGGGGCGCTTCACCCCTCCACTTT. Its protein product is CASSMGGASPLHF. This chain joins TRBV19 and TRBJ1-6; maybe TRBD1 (6 bases). CDR1 is LNHDA, CDR2 SQIVND, per germline (reference sequence). V was cut by 3 bases and J by 9 bases, with 9 bases left in between. The CDR3 runs to 13 residues. Combining the CDR3 with reference TRBV19 and TRBJ1-6 gives the whole variable domain DGGITQSPKYLFRKEGQNVTLSCEQNLNHDAMYWYRQDPGQGLRLIYYSQIVNDFQKGDIAEGYSVSREKKESFPLTVTSAQKNPTAFYLCASSMGGASPLHFGNGTRLTVT.

Within the sample, this clone is medium-sized (0.01 to 0.1%). This rearrangement joins TRBV28 to TRBJ2-1, with D maybe TRBD1 (6 bases). Trimming pared 6 bases from V and 7 bases from J, leaving 16 bases between. The CDR3 has 14 residues. Germline V gene data show CDR1 as MDHEN and CDR2 as SYDVKM. CDR3 nucleotides: TGTGCCAGCAGCGTAATGGACAGTTGGAATGAGCAGTTCTTC. Its translation: CASSVMDSWNEQFF.

V gene TRBV6-5 combines with J gene TRBJ2-5; D may be TRBD1 (5 bases). The J call may be incorrect, as the DNA end agrees better with TRBJ2-7. Germline V gene data show CDR1 as MNHEY and CDR2 as SVGAGI. The CDR3 consists of 13 residues. CDR3 nucleotides: TGTGCCAGCACCCCGACAGACTCCTACGAGCAGTACTTC. Translating gives CASTPTDSYEQYF.

The chain carries TRBV13 and TRBJ1-5; D is undetermined. This CDR3 has 16 amino acids. V was shortened by 0 bases and J by 4 bases, with 13 bases between the two germline ends. Germline V lookup: CDR1 PRHDT, CDR2 FYEKMQ (reference sequence). CDR3 amino acids: CASSLGIRGSNQPQHF. The CDR3, as DNA: TGTGCCAGCAGCTTAGGTATTCGGGGTTCAAATCAGCCCCAGCATTTT.

The V call is TRBV28, the J call TRBJ1-2; tentative D call: TRBD1 (6 bases). The germline gives CDR1 MDHEN, CDR2 SYDVKM. CDR3 length: 15 residues. Trimming took off 5 bases at V and 4 bases at J, with 17 bases between the two ends. CDR3 bases: TGTGCCAGCAGTGCGTTGACAGGCACTTCCTATGGCTACACCTTC. It codes for CASSALTGTSYGYTF.

A few counts support this clone. The chain combines TRBV5-1 with TRBJ2-1, with D uncertain. The germline V gene encodes CDR1 SGHRS and CDR2 YFSETQ. This CDR3 is 13 amino acids long. The ends were cut back, 2 bases at V and 6 bases at J, with 9 bases in the middle. The CDR3 is CASSFTGSNEQFF. CDR3 sequence (DNA): TGCGCCAGCAGCTTCACCGGCTCCAATGAGCAGTTCTTC.

This rearrangement joins TRBV6-1 to TRBJ1-2; D uncertain. V was cut by 0 bases and J by 4 bases, with 9 bases left in between. Germline CDR1 MNHNS, CDR2 SASEGT. The CDR3 covers 14 residues. CDR3 DNA: TGTGCCAGCAGTGAAGCGCTGGGGAGCTATGGCTACACCTTC. It encodes CASSEALGSYGYTF.

The chain employs TRBV11-2 and TRBJ1-6; no clear D gene. The germline gives CDR1 SGHAT, CDR2 FQNNGV. V lost 1 base to trimming and J lost 2 bases, with 9 bases between them. This CDR3 contains 16 residues. The CDR3 here is CASSLGPGPYNSPLHF. DNA of the CDR3: TGTGCCAGCAGCTTAGGGCCAGGCCCCTATAATTCACCCCTCCACTTT.

V usage is TRBV15 and J usage is TRBJ1-5; 8 bases fit TRBD1. The CDR3 covers 17 residues. The V and J ends lost 1 base and 3 bases, in that order; junction bases with no gene match: 8. Looked up from germline, CDR1 is LNHNV and CDR2 is YYDKDF (reference sequence). The CDR3 DNA reads as TGTGCCACCAGCAGAGGCCCCCCAGGGGGCCACAATCAGCCCCAGCATTTT. Its protein product is CATSRGPPGGHNQPQHF.

The V call is TRBV4-1, the J call TRBJ1-4; D may be TRBD1 (6 bases). The V end was cut by 4 bases, the J end by 6 bases, with 18 bases between. Germline V gene lookup returns CDR1 MGHRA and CDR2 YSYEKL. The CDR3 totals 16 residues. The CDR3 here is CASSPGGSASHEKLFF. The CDR3 bases are TGCGCCAGCAGCCCTGGGGGCTCAGCGTCCCATGAAAAACTGTTTTTT.

About this clone itself: As the CDR3 is not closed by the conserved phenylalanine or tryptophan, this likely results from a read error. V and J are TRBV6-5 and TRBJ1-6, with no clear D. This CDR3 spans 13 amino acids. Germline loops: CDR1 MNHEY, CDR2 SVGAGI. V was trimmed by 0 bases and J by 14 bases, leaving 11 bases between them. In DNA, the CDR3 is TGTGCCAGCAGTTACTCGATGTTCCGAGCCCTCCACCTT. It specifies CASSYSMFRALHL.

The rearrangement joins TRBV28 to TRBJ2-5; a possible D gene is TRBD2 (5 bases). Germline values: CDR1 MDHEN, CDR2 SYDVKM. The ends were cut back, 3 bases at V and 2 bases at J, with 7 bases in the middle. The CDR3 is made up of 13 amino acids. The CDR3 DNA is TGTGCCAGCAGTTTTACGGGACAAGAGACCCAGTACTTC. Its protein is CASSFTGQETQYF.

The chain carries TRBV29-1 and TRBJ1-1, with a tentative D call TRBD1 (6 bases). V lost 4 bases to trimming and J lost 5 bases, with 8 bases between them. The CDR3 is 11 residues long. The germline gives CDR1 SQVTM, CDR2 ANQGSEA. In DNA form, the CDR3 reads TGCAGCGTTGGAAGGGGGACTGAAGCTTTCTTT. Protein sequence: CSVGRGTEAFF.

V usage is TRBV18 and J usage is TRBJ1-2; 7 bases match TRBD1. Trimming took 6 bases from V and 3 from J; bases not matched to a gene: 7. Germline CDR1 is KGHSH and CDR2 is LQKENI. The CDR3 totals 14 residues. CDR3 amino acids: CASSPLDRDYGYTF. The CDR3 nucleotides read TGTGCCAGCTCGCCTCTCGACAGGGACTATGGCTACACCTTC.

For this clone: Just one base apart from a much larger clone, this may be a read error. The missing conserved phenylalanine or tryptophan at the end of this CDR3 makes a read error likely. This chain connects TRBV27 to TRBJ2-7, with D possibly TRBD2 on 5 matching bases. Germline CDR1 and CDR2: MNHEY and SMNVEV (reference sequence). The CDR3 sequence is 13 residues long. With 2 bases removed from V and 9 bases from J, the gap between germline ends came to 14 bases. CDR3 loop: CASSLIRSDLQYL. The DNA of the CDR3 is TGTGCCAGCAGTTTAATACGTTCGGACTTGCAGTACCTC.

The V gene is TRBV7-2, the J gene TRBJ1-2; 8 bases fit TRBD1. Per germline, CDR1 SGHTA and CDR2 FQGNSA. Germline trimming cut 5 bases from V and 8 bases from J; bases unmatched to any gene: 10. The CDR3 has 14 residues. The CDR3 nucleotides are TGTGCCAGCAGCCTAACGGGACAGGTGTTCGGCTACACCTTC. Amino acid sequence: CASSLTGQVFGYTF. Full variable domain (outside the CDR3, taken from reference TRBV7-2 and TRBJ1-2): GAGVSQSPSNKVTEKGKDVELRCDPISGHTALYWYRQSLGQGLEFLIYFQGNSAPDKSGLPSDRFSAERTGGSVSTLTIQRTQQEDSAVYLCASSLTGQVFGYTFGSGTRLTVV.

This chain uses TRBV11-2 with TRBJ2-2, with 9 bases aligning to TRBD1. The germline CDR1 and CDR2 sequences are SGHAT and FQNNGV. With 5 bases clipped from V and 4 bases from J, the junction kept 5 bases outside the gene matches. There are 15 residues in the CDR3. CDR3: CASSPGDRATGELFF. The CDR3 nucleotides read TGTGCCAGCAGCCCGGGGGACAGGGCCACCGGGGAGCTGTTTTTT. The full variable domain, its missing parts supplied by reference TRBV11-2 and TRBJ2-2, is EAGVAQSPRYKIIEKRQSVAFWCNPISGHATLYWYQQILGQGPKLLIQFQNNGVVDDSQLPKDRFSAERLKGVDSTLKIQPAKLEDSAVYLCASSPGDRATGELFFGEGSRLTVL.

The V call is TRBV7-9, the J call TRBJ1-4; D unresolved. Trimming pared 5 bases from V and 5 bases from J, leaving 12 bases between. The CDR3 covers 14 residues. Germline assignment: CDR1 SEHNR and CDR2 FQNEAQ (reference sequence). The CDR3 spells CASSRVDGNEKLFF. The CDR3 DNA sequence: TGTGCCAGCAGCCGAGTCGACGGGAATGAAAAACTGTTTTTT.

V and J are TRBV9 and TRBJ1-4; no definite D call. This CDR3 has 15 amino acids. The V and J ends lost 0 bases and 3 bases respectively, with 9 bases between them. The V gene's germline CDR1 is SGDLS and CDR2 YYNGEE. This CDR3 is CASSVGGGANEKLFF. Written as DNA, the CDR3 is TGTGCCAGCAGCGTAGGTGGTGGGGCTAATGAAAAACTGTTTTTT.

In DNA form, the CDR3 reads TGTGCCAGCAGTTTAAACCTAGATACGCAGTATTTT. It is translated as CASSLNLDTQYF. This chain connects TRBV28 to TRBJ2-3; D unclear. This CDR3 has 12 amino acids. Looked up from germline, CDR1 is MDHEN and CDR2 is SYDVKM. Trimming left V 2 bases short and J 5 bases short, with 5 bases between. Drawing the rest from reference TRBV28 and TRBJ2-3, the complete variable domain is DVKVTQSSRYLVKRTGEKVFLECVQDMDHENMFWYRQDPGLGLRLIYFSYDVKMKEKGDIPEGYSVSREKKERFSLILESASTNQTSMYLCASSLNLDTQYFGPGTRLTVL.

The chain recombines TRBV18 with TRBJ2-1, with D tentatively TRBD1 (6 bases). The germline V gene has CDR1 KGHSH and CDR2 LQKENI. The CDR3 totals 14 residues. V dropped 2 bases and J dropped 8 bases, with 13 bases sitting between them. As DNA, the CDR3 is TGTGCCAGCTCACCAACAGGGTGGTCGGATGAGCAGTTCTTC. It codes for CASSPTGWSDEQFF.

The chain recombines TRBV6-1 with TRBJ2-7; 7 bases map to TRBD1. This CDR3 spans 13 amino acids. From germline, CDR1 is MNHNS and CDR2 SASEGT. J was trimmed by 3 bases and V by 8 bases; bases with no gene match: 7. The CDR3 DNA sequence: TGTGCCAGCGATGACAGGGTTGTCTACGAGCAGTACTTC. Protein product: CASDDRVVYEQYF.

This clone appeared once. The chain recombines TRBV4-2 with TRBJ1-1, with a weak D call TRBD1 (6 bases). The germline V and J ends were trimmed by 2 bases and 4 bases, with 11 bases remaining between them. The CDR3 consists of 14 residues. The germline V gene has CDR1 LGHNA and CDR2 YNFKEQ. The CDR3: CASSQFGGGTEAFF. The CDR3, as DNA: TGTGCCAGCAGCCAATTCGGAGGGGGCACTGAAGCTTTCTTT.